The 9 T cell receptor beta chains listed next were all sequenced from one sample in a study of T-cell reconstitution after alpha-beta-depleted transplantation in children. Preparation of the TCRbeta library involved a method that used unique molecular identifiers. TCRdb independently ran MiXCR on the PCR reads; one entry per CDR3 protein. The sample includes 600,000 to 700,000 distinct CDR3 sequences, approximately 16% of them seen just once. Material: PBMCs from the stem cell graft donor, obtained from the stem cell graft. These TCRs come from a human donor who donated a stem cell graft to a child with acute myeloid leukemia.

V is TRBV7-9 and J is TRBJ1-1; 10 bases line up with TRBD1. This CDR3 region has 16 residues. From germline, CDR1 is SEHNR and CDR2 FQNEAQ (reference sequence). V shed 1 base and J 1 base; nucleotides not matched to a gene: 3. In DNA, the CDR3 is TGTGCCAGCAGCTTAGAGGGACAGGGGCGGAACACTGAAGCTTTCTTT. Encoded protein: CASSLEGQGRNTEAFF.

The V gene is TRBV27, the J gene TRBJ2-2; unclear D gene. The CDR3 is 14 amino acids. The germline V and J ends were trimmed by 2 bases and 6 bases, with 10 bases remaining between them. Germline V gives CDR1 MNHEY, CDR2 SMNVEV (reference sequence). In DNA form, the CDR3 reads TGTGCCAGCAGTTTAGGCAGGCTGCCCGGGGAGCTGTTTTTT. As protein: CASSLGRLPGELFF.

The chain recombines TRBV4-1 with TRBJ2-2, with 7 positions matching TRBD1. There are 16 residues in the CDR3. V was clipped by 0 bases and J by 0 bases; unmatched bases: 1. Germline CDR1 reads MGHRA; CDR2 reads YSYEKL. The CDR3 sequence: CASSQDQGANTGELFF. The CDR3 region has the DNA TGCGCCAGCAGCCAAGATCAGGGGGCGAACACCGGGGAGCTGTTTTTT.

There are a few counts of this clonotype. This rearrangement joins TRBV5-1 to TRBJ2-7; D possibly matches TRBD1 or TRBD2 (5 bases each). Trimming removed 4 bases from V and 0 bases from J, with 17 bases in between. There are 16 residues in the CDR3. Per germline, CDR1 SGHRS and CDR2 YFSETQ. The chain's CDR3 is CASSPTTGRYSYEQYF. CDR3 in DNA: TGCGCCAGCAGCCCCACGACGGGGCGTTACTCCTACGAGCAGTACTTC.

The chain has TRBV4-3 and TRBJ2-4; D is ambiguous. This CDR3 contains 16 residues. Trimming left V 0 bases short and J 8 bases short, with 17 bases between. Germline V gene lookup returns CDR1 LGHNA and CDR2 YSLEER. The CDR3 sequence: CASSQDRASFRDIQYF. CDR3 coding DNA: TGCGCCAGCAGCCAAGATAGAGCTTCCTTTCGCGACATTCAGTACTTC.

The rearrangement links TRBV7-9 to TRBJ1-4; possibly TRBD1 for D (6 bases). Germline V gene data show CDR1 as SEHNR and CDR2 as FQNEAQ (reference sequence). This CDR3 comprises 14 residues. Trimming removed 4 bases from V and 7 bases from J, with 13 bases in between. In DNA, the CDR3 is TGTGCCAGCAGCTCGGGACACCTTAGTGAAAAACTGTTTTTT. Residues: CASSSGHLSEKLFF. Full variable domain (missing parts from reference TRBV7-9 and TRBJ1-4): DTGVSQNPRHKITKRGQNVTFRCDPISEHNRLYWYRQTLGQGPEFLTYFQNEAQLEKSRLLSDRFSAERPKGSFSTLEIQRTEQGDSAMYLCASSSGHLSEKLFFGSGTQLSVL.

This clonotype has a handful of counts. This chain uses TRBV12-3 or TRBV12-4 with TRBJ1-1; maybe TRBD1 (6 bases). Trimming removed 3 bases at V and 5 bases at J, with 16 bases between. CDR3 size: 15 residues. This chain's CDR3 is CASSFGGPMGTEAFF. The CDR3 DNA reads TGTGCCAGCAGTTTCGGGGGCCCCATGGGGACTGAAGCTTTCTTT.

This clonotype was found a few times. This chain links TRBV20-1 with TRBJ2-1; tentative D call: TRBD2 (7 bases). CDR3 length: 16 amino acids. V was shortened by 6 bases and J by 3 bases, with 21 bases between the two germline ends. The germline CDR1 and CDR2 sequences are DFQATT and SNEGSKA (reference sequence). CDR3 DNA sequence: TGCAGTGCCGGAGGGGCGGGGGACAACTACTACAATGAGCAGTTCTTC. Translating gives CSAGGAGDNYYNEQFF.

This clonotype was detected only a few times. The J gene is TRBJ2-2, the V gene TRBV2; D remains ambiguous. Germline V CDR1 and CDR2: SNHLY, FYNNEI. The CDR3 is made up of 12 amino acids. Between the trimmed V and J ends, which lost 2 bases and 7 bases, there was a span of 5 bases. This chain's CDR3 is CASSEYNGELFF. CDR3 DNA: TGTGCCAGCAGTGAATATAACGGGGAGCTGTTTTTT.